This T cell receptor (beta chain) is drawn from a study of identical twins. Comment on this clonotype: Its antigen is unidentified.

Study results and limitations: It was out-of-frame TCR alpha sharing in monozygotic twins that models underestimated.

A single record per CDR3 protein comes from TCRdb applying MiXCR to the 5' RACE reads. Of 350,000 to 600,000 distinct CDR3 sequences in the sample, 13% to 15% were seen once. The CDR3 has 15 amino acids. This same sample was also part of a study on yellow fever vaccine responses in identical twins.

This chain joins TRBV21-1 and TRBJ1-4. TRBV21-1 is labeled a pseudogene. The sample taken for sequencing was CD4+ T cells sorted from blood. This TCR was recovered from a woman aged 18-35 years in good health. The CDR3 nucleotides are TGTGCCAGCAGCGGATCGACAGCAACTAATGAAAAACTGTTTTTT. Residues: CASSGSTATNEKLFF.